One and the same sample provided the 14 T cell receptor beta chains below, sequenced in a study of memory CD4+ T cells and cytomegalovirus serostatus. The sort gate was single viable CD3+CD4+CD8-CD45RO+ cells for memory CD4+ T cells. Clones were read by immunoSEQ multiplex PCR, and TCRdb kept only the in-frame ones, dropping some. The table records about 60,000 clones, 70% to 80% of them present only once. The specimen sequenced was memory CD4+ T cells from blood. Receptor source: an adult in good health and CMV-seronegative.

This clone was counted between two and nine times. The J gene is TRBJ1-2, the V gene TRBV25-1, with TRBD1 matching over 12 bases. Germline V gene data show CDR1 as MGHDK and CDR2 as SYGVNS. Trimming at V came to 5 bases and at J to 13 bases, leaving 8 bases not matched to a gene. The CDR3 loop spans 13 amino acids. The CDR3 DNA follows: TGTGCCAGCAGTCCCCGGGACAGGGGGCGCGTCACCTTC. Residues: CASSPRDRGRVTF.

This clone was counted once. For the CDR3, the DNA is TGTGCCAGCAGTCCCCCCGGGACTAATAGAGCCGAAGCTTTCTTT. Its translation: CASSPPGTNRAEAFF. The chain combines TRBV28 with TRBJ1-1; D is perhaps TRBD1 (5 bases). This CDR3 is built from 15 residues. Trimming removed 5 bases from V and 8 bases from J, with 21 bases in between. From germline, CDR1 is MDHEN and CDR2 SYDVKM.

The V call is TRBV7-8, the J call TRBJ2-2; TRBD2 might be the D (6 bases). Per the germline V gene, CDR1 is SGHVS and CDR2 is FQNEAQ. CDR3 length equals 16 residues. The ends were cut back, 5 bases at V and 0 bases at J, with 13 bases in the middle. CDR3 protein: CASSRTIATNTGELFF. In DNA form, the CDR3 reads TGTGCCAGCAGCCGGACTATTGCAACGAACACCGGGGAGCTGTTTTTT.

This chain joins TRBV30 and TRBJ1-1; 8 nucleotides line up with TRBD1. The CDR3 is 15 residues long. Germline CDR1 and CDR2: GTSNPN and SVGIG (reference sequence). With V trimmed by 3 bases and J by 1 base, 7 bases remained unmatched. In DNA form, the CDR3 reads TGTGCCTGGAGGGCAAGTGGACAGGGGAACACTGAAGCTTTCTTT. Its translation is CAWRASGQGNTEAFF.

The CDR3 coding sequence is TGTGCCAGTAGTATAGCAACCCGGGGCGAGCAGTACTTC. As protein: CASSIATRGEQYF. This sequence joins TRBV19 and TRBJ2-7; perhaps TRBD2 as D (5 bases). The germline CDR1 and CDR2 sequences are LNHDA and SQIVND (reference sequence). The CDR3 consists of 13 residues. The V gene lost 1 base and the J gene lost 6 bases, with 10 bases spanning the gap.

The chain combines TRBV18 with TRBJ2-2; 7 bases map to TRBD2. CDR1 and CDR2 (germline): KGHSH, LQKENI. V was pared by 3 bases and J by 3 bases, with 4 bases of the junction left unmatched. This CDR3 has 15 residues. CDR3 residues: CASSPSGSDTGELFF. Here the CDR3 DNA reads TGTGCCAGCTCACCTAGCGGGTCCGACACCGGGGAGCTGTTTTTT.

V and J are TRBV5-1 and TRBJ2-1; 13 bases fit TRBD2. After removal of 2 bases from V and 7 bases from J, the junction contained 3 bases not matched to a gene. Germline loops: CDR1 SGHRS, CDR2 YFSETQ. This CDR3 region has 15 residues. The CDR3 region is CASSLLAGGPNEQFF. CDR3 nucleotides: TGCGCCAGCAGCTTACTAGCGGGAGGGCCGAATGAGCAGTTCTTC. Full variable domain (outside the CDR3, taken from reference TRBV5-1 and TRBJ2-1): KAGVTQTPRYLIKTRGQQVTLSCSPISGHRSVSWYQQTPGQGLQFLFEYFSETQRNKGNFPGRFSGRQFSNSRSEMNVSTLELGDSALYLCASSLLAGGPNEQFFGPGTRLTVL.

The rearrangement joins TRBV19 to TRBJ1-2, with a weak D call TRBD1 (5 bases). Germline V gives CDR1 LNHDA, CDR2 SQIVND (reference sequence). The V end lost 5 bases, the J end lost 3 bases, and 19 bases lay between the germline ends. The CDR3 totals 16 residues. The CDR3 here is CASSPPGRRQDYGYTF. In DNA, the CDR3 is TGTGCCAGTAGTCCTCCGGGACGGAGGCAGGACTATGGCTACACCTTC.

The J gene is TRBJ2-3, the V gene TRBV28, with D unresolved. CDR3 length: 13 residues. V lost 6 bases, J lost 4 bases, and 11 bases lay in between. The germline V gene has CDR1 MDHEN and CDR2 SYDVKM. CDR3 bases: TGTGCCAGCAGCATACGACGCCCAGATACGCAGTATTTT. The encoded protein is CASSIRRPDTQYF. Looking up the rest from reference TRBV28 and TRBJ2-3 gives the full variable domain: DVKVTQSSRYLVKRTGEKVFLECVQDMDHENMFWYRQDPGLGLRLIYFSYDVKMKEKGDIPEGYSVSREKKERFSLILESASTNQTSMYLCASSIRRPDTQYFGPGTRLTVL.

This clone has just one count. The chain has TRBV27 and TRBJ1-3, with D hard to call. In germline, CDR1 is MNHEY, CDR2 SMNVEV (reference sequence). V gave up 6 bases and J gave up 0 bases, with 18 bases separating them. This CDR3 has 17 residues. The CDR3 nucleotides are TGTGCCAGCAGCCCAGCCCGAGGACTGAACTCTGGAAACACCATATATTTT. It codes for CASSPARGLNSGNTIYF.

The CDR3 nucleotides are TGTGCCAGCAGTGCGCAGGGCGGGTCTAATGAAAAACTGTTTTTT. This codes for CASSAQGGSNEKLFF. The chain is built from TRBV2 and TRBJ1-4; TRBD1 is a possible D gene (5 bases). The CDR3 contains 15 residues. V lost 4 bases and J lost 3, with 12 bases in between. Germline V gene data show CDR1 as SNHLY and CDR2 as FYNNEI.

J is TRBJ2-7 and V is TRBV6-1; 8 nucleotides line up with TRBD1. The CDR3 has 12 residues. Germline loops: CDR1 MNHNS, CDR2 SASEGT. V shed 8 bases, J shed 4 bases, and the junction held 4 bases outside the gene matches. The CDR3 nucleotides are TGTGCCAGCCGGACAGGGTTGTACGAGCAGTACTTC. Amino acids: CASRTGLYEQYF.

The rearrangement links TRBV4-1 to TRBJ1-1, with TRBD1 matching 7 bases. With 1 base clipped from V and 2 bases from J, the junction kept 7 bases outside the gene matches. There are 16 residues in the CDR3. Germline CDR1 and CDR2: MGHRA and YSYEKL. The CDR3 coding sequence is TGCGCCAGCAGCCAAGTAAAGGGGGCTATCAACACTGAAGCTTTCTTT. Amino acid sequence: CASSQVKGAINTEAFF.

This clone was recorded only once. The rearrangement uses TRBV4-2 and TRBJ2-3, with 11 nucleotides matching TRBD2. CDR3 length: 21 residues. J was trimmed by 0 bases and V by 4 bases; bases with no gene match: 18. CDR1 and CDR2 from the germline V gene are LGHNA and YNFKEQ. The DNA for the CDR3 is TGTGCCAGCAGCCCCAGGGCTAGCGGGGGGACTGGTGCGAGTAGCACAGATACGCAGTATTTT. This translates into CASSPRASGGTGASSTDTQYF.